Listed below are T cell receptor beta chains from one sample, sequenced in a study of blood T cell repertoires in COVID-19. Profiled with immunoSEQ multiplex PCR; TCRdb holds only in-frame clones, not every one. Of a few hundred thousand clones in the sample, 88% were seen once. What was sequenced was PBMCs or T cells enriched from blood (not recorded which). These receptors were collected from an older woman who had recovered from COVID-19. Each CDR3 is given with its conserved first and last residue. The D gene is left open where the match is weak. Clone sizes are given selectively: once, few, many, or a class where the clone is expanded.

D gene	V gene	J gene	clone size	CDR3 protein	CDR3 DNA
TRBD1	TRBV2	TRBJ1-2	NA	CASTGTGMNYGYTF	TGTGCCAGCACGGGGACAGGGATGAACTATGGCTACACCTTC
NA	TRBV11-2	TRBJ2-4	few	CASSSGSGNIQYF	TGTGCCAGCAGCTCTGGGAGCGGAAACATTCAGTACTTC
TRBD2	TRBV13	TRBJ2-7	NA	CASSPALAGVYEQYF	TGTGCCAGCAGCCCCGCCCTAGCGGGTGTTTACGAGCAGTACTTC
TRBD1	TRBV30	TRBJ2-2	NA	CAWRRTGNLKNTGELFF	TGTGCCTGGAGGAGGACAGGGAACTTAAAGAACACCGGGGAGCTGTTTTTT
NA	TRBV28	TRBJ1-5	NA	CASSLGGGNNQPQHF	TGTGCCAGCAGTCTTGGGGGGGGCAACAATCAGCCCCAGCATTTT
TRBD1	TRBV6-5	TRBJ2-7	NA	CASSKDRSGYEQYF	TGTGCCAGCAGCAAGGACAGGAGCGGTTACGAGCAGTACTTC
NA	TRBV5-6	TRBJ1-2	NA	CASTSGWGSYGYTF	TGTGCCAGCACCTCGGGTTGGGGCAGCTATGGCTACACCTTC
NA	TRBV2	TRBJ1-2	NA	CASSDQTPTGRYTF	TGTGCCAGCAGTGATCAAACACCGACAGGAAGGTACACCTTC
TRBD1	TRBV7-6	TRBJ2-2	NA	CASRRDRGNTGELFF	TGTGCCAGCAGGCGGGACAGGGGGAACACCGGGGAGCTGTTTTTT
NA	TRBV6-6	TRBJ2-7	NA	CASRDSHYEQYF	TGTGCCAGCAGGGACAGCCACTACGAGCAGTACTTC
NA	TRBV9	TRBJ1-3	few	CASSLGGTSGNTIYF	TGTGCCAGCAGCCTCGGCGGAACCTCTGGAAACACCATATATTTT
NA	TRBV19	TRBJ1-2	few	CASEPKSNYGYTF	TGTGCCAGTGAGCCCAAGTCTAACTATGGCTACACCTTC
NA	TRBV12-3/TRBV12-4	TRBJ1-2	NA	CASSPRGDYGYTF	TGTGCCAGCAGCCCCCGGGGGGACTATGGCTACACCTTC
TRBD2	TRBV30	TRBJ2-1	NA	CAWMGLANHNEQFF	TGTGCCTGGATGGGACTAGCGAACCACAATGAGCAGTTCTTC
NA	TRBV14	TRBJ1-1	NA	CASSYGRGWNTEAFF	TGTGCCAGCAGCTATGGGAGGGGGTGGAACACTGAAGCTTTCTTT
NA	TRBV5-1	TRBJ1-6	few	CASSLTGSGSSYNSPLHF	TGCGCCAGCAGCTTGACTGGGTCAGGAAGCTCCTATAATTCACCCCTCCACTTT
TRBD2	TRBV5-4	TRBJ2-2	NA	CASSLAAGGPNTGELFF	TGTGCCAGCAGCTTGGCAGCGGGGGGGCCGAACACCGGGGAGCTGTTTTTT
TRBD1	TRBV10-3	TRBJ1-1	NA	CAIRTGTGDTEAFF	TGTGCCATCAGGACCGGGACAGGGGACACTGAAGCTTTCTTT
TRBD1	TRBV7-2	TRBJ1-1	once	CASSSQTRQGNTEAFF	TGTGCCAGCAGCTCGCAGACCCGACAGGGAAACACTGAAGCTTTCTTT
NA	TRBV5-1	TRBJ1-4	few	CASSRQGATNEKLFF	TGCGCCAGCAGCCGTCAGGGTGCAACTAATGAAAAACTGTTTTTT
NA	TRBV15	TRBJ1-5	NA	CATSRRQANQPQHF	TGTGCCACCAGCAGAAGACAGGCCAATCAGCCCCAGCATTTT
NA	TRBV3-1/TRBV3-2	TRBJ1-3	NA	CASSVSSGNTIYF	TGTGCCAGCAGCGTCAGCTCTGGAAACACCATATATTTT
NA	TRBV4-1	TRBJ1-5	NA	CASSQDEETLGRNSNQPQHF	TGCGCCAGCAGCCAAGATGAAGAGACTCTGGGGCGAAATAGCAATCAGCCCCAGCATTTT
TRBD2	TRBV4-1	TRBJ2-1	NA	CASRPASGGAIEQFF	TGCGCCAGCAGGCCTGCTAGCGGGGGGGCCATTGAGCAGTTCTTC
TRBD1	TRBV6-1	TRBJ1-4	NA	CASSEGTGGREKLFF	TGTGCCAGCAGTGAAGGGACAGGGGGGAGGGAAAAACTGTTTTTT
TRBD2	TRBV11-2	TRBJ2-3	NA	CASSSLDTGGLADTQYF	TGTGCCAGCAGCTCCCTTGACACGGGGGGGCTCGCAGATACGCAGTATTTT
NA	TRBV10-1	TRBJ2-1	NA	CASSESRGSSYNEQFF	TGCGCCAGCAGTGAGTCTCGGGGGTCCTCCTACAATGAGCAGTTCTTC
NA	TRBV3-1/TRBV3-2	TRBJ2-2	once	CASSQQGPGELFF	TGTGCCAGCAGCCAACAGGGCCCCGGGGAGCTGTTTTTT
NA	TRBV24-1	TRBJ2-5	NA	CATSTSQETQYF	TGTGCCACCAGTACCAGCCAAGAGACCCAGTACTTC
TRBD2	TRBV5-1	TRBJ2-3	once	CASSLIAGGRTDTQYF	TGCGCCAGCAGCTTAATAGCGGGGGGGCGCACAGATACGCAGTATTTT
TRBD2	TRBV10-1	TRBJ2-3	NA	CASSDGTSGGPRDTQYF	TGCGCCAGCAGTGATGGGACTAGCGGGGGCCCCAGAGATACGCAGTATTTT
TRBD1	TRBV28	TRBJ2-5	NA	CASSLSGQELPKRTQYF	TGTGCCAGCAGTTTATCGGGACAGGAACTACCCAAAAGGACCCAGTACTTC
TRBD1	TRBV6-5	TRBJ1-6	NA	CASSYSLGGYSPLHF	TGTGCCAGCAGTTACTCGCTAGGGGGCTATTCACCCCTCCACTTT
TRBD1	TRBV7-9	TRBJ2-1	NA	CASSSPTGVNEQFF	TGTGCCAGCAGCTCCCCGACAGGGGTCAATGAGCAGTTCTTC
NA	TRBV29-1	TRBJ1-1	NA	CSVLQGMDTEAFF	TGCAGCGTTCTACAGGGTATGGATACTGAAGCTTTCTTT
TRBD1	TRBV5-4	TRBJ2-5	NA	CASSLYRGPKETQYF	TGTGCCAGCAGCTTGTACAGGGGCCCAAAGGAGACCCAGTACTTC
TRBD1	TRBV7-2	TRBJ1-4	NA	CASSLTPGGIGGKLFF	TGTGCCAGCAGCTTAACTCCAGGGGGCATCGGCGGAAAACTGTTTTTT
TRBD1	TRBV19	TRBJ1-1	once	CASSIDRGTEAFF	TGTGCCAGTAGTATCGACAGGGGCACTGAAGCTTTCTTT
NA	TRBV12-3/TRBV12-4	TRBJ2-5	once	CASSPQGQETQYF	TGTGCCAGCAGTCCCCAGGGGCAAGAGACCCAGTACTTC
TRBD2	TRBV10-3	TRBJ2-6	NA	CAISVGSGGISGANVLTF	TGTGCCATCAGTGTTGGTAGCGGGGGAATCTCTGGGGCCAACGTCCTGACTTTC
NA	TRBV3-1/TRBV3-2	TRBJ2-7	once	CASSQDHSSREQYF	TGTGCCAGCAGCCAAGATCACAGCTCGAGAGAGCAGTACTTC
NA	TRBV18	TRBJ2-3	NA	CASSPVRGSTDTQYF	TGTGCCAGCTCACCAGTCAGGGGTAGCACAGATACGCAGTATTTT
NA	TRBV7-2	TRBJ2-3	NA	CASSPRWGPRPDTQYF	TGTGCCAGCAGCCCCCGCTGGGGGCCCCGCCCAGATACGCAGTATTTT
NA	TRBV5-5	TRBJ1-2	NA	CASSPTLGANYGYTF	TGTGCCAGCAGCCCCACTTTGGGGGCGAACTATGGCTACACCTTC
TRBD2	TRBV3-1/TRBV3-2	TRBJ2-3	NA	CASSPGLAGPSTDTQYF	TGTGCCAGCAGCCCCGGACTAGCGGGCCCTAGCACAGATACGCAGTATTTT
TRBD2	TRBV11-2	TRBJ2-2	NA	CASSLVAGGQSGELFF	TGTGCCAGCAGCTTAGTAGCGGGGGGCCAATCCGGGGAGCTGTTTTTT
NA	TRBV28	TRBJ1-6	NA	CASSPPQGREGSPLHF	TGTGCCAGCAGTCCTCCCCAAGGGAGGGAAGGTTCACCCCTCCACTTT
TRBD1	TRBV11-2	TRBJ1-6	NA	CASSLGGTGGALNSPLHF	TGTGCCAGCAGCTTAGGCGGGACAGGGGGGGCTCTTAATTCACCCCTCCACTTT
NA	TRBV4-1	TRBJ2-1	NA	CASSQVGHLYNEQFF	TGCGCCAGCAGCCAAGTCGGACACCTCTACAATGAGCAGTTCTTC
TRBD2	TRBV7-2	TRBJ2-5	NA	CASSLVLLAGGGQETQYF	TGTGCCAGCAGCTTAGTCTTACTAGCGGGGGGCGGACAAGAGACCCAGTACTTC
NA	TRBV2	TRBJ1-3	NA	CASSVDGSGNTIYF	TGTGCCAGCAGTGTTGACGGGTCCGGAAACACCATATATTTT
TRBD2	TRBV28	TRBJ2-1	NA	CASSLSGLDNEQFF	TGTGCCAGCAGTCTTAGCGGGCTCGACAATGAGCAGTTCTTC
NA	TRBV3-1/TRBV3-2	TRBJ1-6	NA	CASSPYMTGSNSPLHF	TGTGCCAGCAGCCCCTATATGACAGGCTCTAATTCACCCCTCCACTTT
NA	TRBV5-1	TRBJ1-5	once	CASSLSDSFNEPQHF	TGCGCCAGCAGCTTGTCGGACAGCTTTAATGAGCCCCAGCATTTT
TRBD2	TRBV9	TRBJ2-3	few	CASSVGDYTDTQYF	TGTGCCAGCAGCGTAGGGGACTACACAGATACGCAGTATTTT
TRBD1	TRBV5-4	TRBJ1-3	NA	CASSAGQGAGNTIYF	TGTGCCAGCAGCGCGGGACAGGGGGCTGGAAACACCATATATTTT
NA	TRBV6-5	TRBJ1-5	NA	CASMGGTNQPQHF	TGTGCCAGCATGGGAGGAACTAATCAGCCCCAGCATTTT
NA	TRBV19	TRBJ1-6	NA	CASSTYGNSPLHF	TGTGCCAGTAGTACTTACGGGAATTCACCCCTCCACTTT
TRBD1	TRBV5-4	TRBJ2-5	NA	CASSLDRGGETQYF	TGTGCCAGCAGCTTGGACAGGGGTGGGGAGACCCAGTACTTC